This TCR beta chain was identified in a study of blood T cell repertoires in COVID-19. The overall study: Sample material is recorded as cDNA or gDNA derived from T cells, B-cell-depleted T cells, or PBMCs.

Between the trimmed V and J ends, which lost 6 bases and 7 bases, there was a span of 18 bases. The CDR3 length is 15 residues. The V gene's germline CDR1 is SGHTA and CDR2 FQGNSA. This table comes from immunoSEQ multiplex PCR, and its TCRdb copy is limited to in-frame clones, with some not included. The data show roughly 29,000 clones, 81% seen once. The chain joins TRBV7-2 to TRBJ1-4; possibly TRBD1 for D (6 bases). The clonotype comes from an older woman with acute or convalescent COVID-19. The source material was peripheral blood. The DNA of the CDR3 is TGTGCCAGCAGGTCTCGGGGGGCCAACGGTGAAAAACTGTTTTTT. As protein: CASRSRGANGEKLFF. Full variable domain (remainder filled in from reference TRBV7-2 and TRBJ1-4): GAGVSQSPSNKVTEKGKDVELRCDPISGHTALYWYRQSLGQGLEFLIYFQGNSAPDKSGLPSDRFSAERTGGSVSTLTIQRTQQEDSAVYLCASRSRGANGEKLFFGSGTQLSVL.